This entry lists 30 T cell receptor beta chains sequenced from one sample in a study of a mutant IDH1 vaccine in newly diagnosed glioma. Assay used: immunoSEQ multiplex PCR; TCRdb lists only in-frame clones, some missing. The table lists 38,000 or so clones, roughly 76% of them singletons. Time point here: week 23, last vaccination. Doses consisted of 300 ug of mutant IDH1 20-mer peptide each, paired with topical imiquimod. Their cognate antigens are unknown. The sequencing here drew on PBMCs, taken from a glioma patient whose treatment included an IDH1 peptide vaccine. The receptors derive from a man aged 35 to 55 with glioma.

V is TRBV28 and J is TRBJ1-2; D gene uncertain. Per the germline V gene, CDR1 is MDHEN and CDR2 is SYDVKM. This CDR3 contains 10 residues. The V end was cut by 5 bases, the J end by 8 bases, with 6 bases between. The CDR3 DNA reads as TGTGCCAGCAGTCGAAAAGGCTACACCTTC. Residues: CASSRKGYTF.

Remarks on this clone: The junction shows a germline mismatch at one end, possibly a read error. The chain is built from TRBV7-6 and TRBJ2-3, with 9 bases lining up with TRBD2. The CDR3 is 17 residues long. CDR1 SGHVS and CDR2 FNYEAQ come from the germline V gene. The CDR3 DNA reads as TGTGCCAGCAGTTTAGCGGGGGCCGGGTCTCGCACAGATACGCAGTATTTT. It translates to CASSLAGAGSRTDTQYF.

The rearrangement uses TRBV19 and TRBJ1-1, with TRBD1 as a possible D gene (6 bases). The CDR3 is 15 amino acids. V gave up 4 bases and J gave up 5 bases, with 17 bases separating them. Germline assignment: CDR1 LNHDA and CDR2 SQIVND (reference sequence). DNA for the CDR3: TGTGCCAGTAGTAATACCGGGGGGGCGAGGACTGAAGCTTTCTTT. Its translation: CASSNTGGARTEAFF. Complete variable domain (other parts from reference TRBV19 and TRBJ1-1): DGGITQSPKYLFRKEGQNVTLSCEQNLNHDAMYWYRQDPGQGLRLIYYSQIVNDFQKGDIAEGYSVSREKKESFPLTVTSAQKNPTAFYLCASSNTGGARTEAFFGQGTRLTVV.

This clone was seen more than once but under ten times. The gene calls are TRBV7-9 and TRBJ2-7, with 9 bases lining up with TRBD1. V trimming: 7 bases; J trimming: 5 bases; junction bases outside the gene matches: 15. Germline V gene sequence: CDR1 SEHNR, CDR2 FQNEAQ (reference sequence). The CDR3 consists of 16 residues. The CDR3 nucleotides are TGTGCCAGCACCCCGGGCCCAGGACAGGGGTCCCACGAGCAGTACTTC. It translates to CASTPGPGQGSHEQYF.

The chain is built from TRBV6-5 and TRBJ2-7; D is undetermined. The CDR3 is 11 amino acids. V was trimmed by 2 bases and J by 5 bases, leaving 4 bases between them. The germline V gene encodes CDR1 MNHEY and CDR2 SVGAGI. In DNA, the CDR3 is TGTGCCAGCAGTTACCTCCACGAGCAGTACTTC. It is translated as CASSYLHEQYF.

This clone was recorded only once. The chain combines TRBV18 with TRBJ2-5, with 7 bases identical to TRBD1. From germline, CDR1 is KGHSH and CDR2 LQKENI. V shed 0 bases and J 5 bases; nucleotides not matched to a gene: 6. The CDR3 contains 15 residues. The CDR3 sequence is CASSPPKGAGETQYF. In nucleotides, the CDR3 is TGTGCCAGCTCACCACCGAAGGGGGCAGGGGAGACCCAGTACTTC.

J is TRBJ1-2 and V is TRBV13, with 10 bases fitting TRBD1. V was clipped by 2 bases and J by 8 bases; unmatched bases: 5. The CDR3 totals 14 residues. CDR1 PRHDT and CDR2 FYEKMQ come from the germline V gene (reference sequence). The CDR3 DNA reads as TGTGCCAGCAGCTTACGGACAGGGGGATTAGGCTACACCTTC. This gives the protein CASSLRTGGLGYTF.

This rearrangement joins TRBV6-4 to TRBJ2-2; D remains ambiguous. Germline assignment: CDR1 MRHNA and CDR2 SNTAGT. V gave up 2 bases and J gave up 2 bases, with 6 bases separating them. There are 14 residues in the CDR3. CDR3 sequence reads: CASSDVANTGELFF. CDR3 in DNA: TGTGCCAGCAGTGACGTAGCCAACACCGGGGAGCTGTTTTTT.

The V call is TRBV30, the J call TRBJ1-5; D possibly corresponds to TRBD1 (6 bases). The CDR3 runs to 13 residues. Germline V CDR1 and CDR2: GTSNPN, SVGIG (reference sequence). V lost 7 bases and J lost 7, with 17 bases in between. The CDR3 here is CAYAPTGIQPQHF. In DNA, the CDR3 is TGTGCCTACGCGCCCACAGGGATCCAGCCCCAGCATTTT.

This clone was counted only a few times. The J gene is TRBJ1-1, the V gene TRBV19; D gene ambiguous. Trimming removed 5 bases from V and 8 bases from J, with 12 bases in between. The germline CDR1 and CDR2 sequences are LNHDA and SQIVND (reference sequence). The CDR3 has 12 residues. The CDR3 protein is CASSPTGREAFF. For the CDR3, the DNA is TGTGCCAGTAGTCCCACCGGGAGGGAAGCTTTCTTT.

DNA for the CDR3: TGTGCCAGCAGCGTAGGTCCCGGGAGGCTGAGTGAGCAGTTCTTC. This encodes CASSVGPGRLSEQFF. This chain links TRBV9 with TRBJ2-1; TRBD2 matches 7 bases. The CDR3 is 15 amino acids. The junction had 9 bases not matched to a gene; V was cut back by 0 bases and J by 9 bases. The germline CDR1 and CDR2 sequences are SGDLS and YYNGEE.

This clone showed up just a few times. This chain's CDR3 is CASSLALTANTEAFF. Here the CDR3 DNA reads TGCGCCAGCAGCTTGGCCCTTACAGCGAACACTGAAGCTTTCTTT. The chain is built from TRBV5-1 and TRBJ1-1; D unclear. The CDR3 is made up of 15 amino acids. Germline assignment: CDR1 SGHRS and CDR2 YFSETQ. Trimming pared 0 bases from V and 1 base from J, leaving 10 bases between.

This clone was recorded once. This chain links TRBV7-9 with TRBJ2-1, with D perhaps matching TRBD2 (6 bases). The germline CDR1 and CDR2 sequences are SEHNR and FQNEAQ (reference sequence). This CDR3 spans 15 amino acids. Trimming pared 2 bases from V and 5 bases from J, leaving 13 bases between. The CDR3 loop is CASSLRLGGNNEQFF. As DNA, the CDR3 is TGTGCCAGCAGCTTACGACTAGGAGGAAACAATGAGCAGTTCTTC.

The chain has TRBV19 and TRBJ1-1; D remains unclear. CDR3 size: 11 residues. V shed 2 bases and J shed 7 bases, with 5 bases lying between them. Germline-derived CDR1 and CDR2 are LNHDA and SQIVND (reference sequence). CDR3 sequence (DNA): TGTGCCAGTAGTATATATGGTGAAGCTTTCTTT. Translating gives CASSIYGEAFF.

V is TRBV7-9 and J is TRBJ2-2, with TRBD2 matching 7 bases. The V gene end was trimmed by 1 base and the J gene end by 4 bases; junction bases not matched to a gene: 12. This CDR3 is built from 18 residues. Germline V gene sequence: CDR1 SEHNR, CDR2 FQNEAQ (reference sequence). This CDR3 is CASSLVLAVPLGTGELFF. CDR3 nucleotide sequence: TGTGCCAGCAGCTTAGTCCTAGCGGTCCCCCTTGGCACCGGGGAGCTGTTTTTT.

Here the CDR3 DNA reads TGTGCTAGTGGTTTGGGGGGGCGCGTTGCAGAGACCCAGTACTTC. This codes for CASGLGGRVAETQYF. The chain combines TRBV12-5 with TRBJ2-5; the D gene is possibly TRBD1 (6 bases). The CDR3 is 15 amino acids. Germline V CDR1 and CDR2: LGHNT, FRNRAP. The V gene lost 1 base and the J gene lost 4 bases, with 13 bases spanning the gap.

The J gene is TRBJ2-4, the V gene TRBV9, with D possibly matching TRBD2 (6 bases). Germline CDR1 SGDLS, CDR2 YYNGEE. The CDR3 has 15 amino acids. V lost 0 bases, J lost 6 bases, and 13 bases lay in between. CDR3 DNA: TGTGCCAGCAGCGTAGGGACCTTGGGGGGAAACATTCAGTACTTC. This encodes CASSVGTLGGNIQYF.

The rearrangement joins TRBV19 to TRBJ1-6; D is unresolved. The CDR3 spans 15 residues. Germline loops: CDR1 LNHDA, CDR2 SQIVND (reference sequence). Trimming took 0 bases from V and 9 from J, leaving 12 bases between them. CDR3 nucleotides: TGTGCCAGTAGTATAGAGGGAGGGCACGGTTCACCCCTCCACTTT. It specifies CASSIEGGHGSPLHF.

This sequence joins TRBV5-4 and TRBJ2-1; TRBD2 might be the D (6 bases). Germline V CDR1 and CDR2: SGHNT, YYREEE (reference sequence). The CDR3 covers 12 residues. V was trimmed by 4 bases and J by 11 bases, leaving 13 bases between them. CDR3 DNA: TGTGCCAGCAGCCCTGGAGGGAGGCAGCAGTTCTTC. Translated: CASSPGGRQQFF.

This chain connects TRBV10-3 to TRBJ1-1; TRBD1 aligns across 8 bases. From germline, CDR1 is ENHRY and CDR2 SYGVKD. The CDR3 totals 13 residues. The trim removed 9 bases at V and 4 bases at J, leaving 7 bases unmatched. In DNA, the CDR3 is TGTGCCATAAAATTAACAGGGGGCACTGAAGCTTTCTTT. Amino acid sequence: CAIKLTGGTEAFF.

The chain uses TRBV5-1 and TRBJ2-3, with 16 bases aligning to TRBD2. Per germline, CDR1 SGHRS and CDR2 YFSETQ. This CDR3 spans 19 amino acids. Germline trimming cut 0 bases from V and 2 bases from J; bases unmatched to any gene: 6. The CDR3 is CASSLASGLAGGLTDTQYF. CDR3 DNA sequence: TGCGCCAGCAGCTTGGCTTCGGGACTAGCGGGGGGGCTCACAGATACGCAGTATTTT.

This chain uses TRBV19 with TRBJ1-2; D unclear. The CDR3 has 14 amino acids. Germline V gene lookup returns CDR1 LNHDA and CDR2 SQIVND (reference sequence). The V gene lost 3 bases and the J gene lost 2 bases, with 10 bases spanning the gap. The CDR3 DNA is TGTGCCAGTAGTATCACTGACAACAACTATGGCTACACCTTC. It is translated as CASSITDNNYGYTF.

This chain joins TRBV28 and TRBJ2-1; perhaps TRBD2 as D (5 bases). This CDR3 is 12 amino acids long. V was clipped by 8 bases and J by 5 bases, with 10 bases between them. Per germline, CDR1 MDHEN and CDR2 SYDVKM. CDR3 protein: CASRDSNNEQFF. The CDR3 DNA reads TGTGCCAGCCGGGATAGCAACAATGAGCAGTTCTTC.

The V call is TRBV7-9, the J call TRBJ2-3, with D perhaps given as TRBD1 or TRBD2 (6 bases each). Trimming pared 1 base from V and 4 bases from J, leaving 12 bases between. The CDR3 runs 15 residues. The germline gives CDR1 SEHNR, CDR2 FQNEAQ (reference sequence). CDR3 coding DNA: TGTGCCAGCAGCTTAGAGGGGGGCCGTGCAGATACGCAGTATTTT. Amino acid sequence: CASSLEGGRADTQYF.

This sequence joins TRBV19 and TRBJ2-2, with 8 bases lining up with TRBD2. The CDR3 extends over 16 amino acids. Germline loops: CDR1 LNHDA, CDR2 SQIVND (reference sequence). V lost 2 bases to trimming and J lost 7 bases; unmatched junction nucleotides: 9. The CDR3 loop is CASSIKGGGKGGELFF. CDR3 DNA sequence: TGTGCCAGTAGTATAAAAGGCGGGGGGAAAGGCGGGGAGCTGTTTTTT. The full variable domain, completed using reference TRBV19 and TRBJ2-2, is DGGITQSPKYLFRKEGQNVTLSCEQNLNHDAMYWYRQDPGQGLRLIYYSQIVNDFQKGDIAEGYSVSREKKESFPLTVTSAQKNPTAFYLCASSIKGGGKGGELFFGEGSRLTVL.

This clone was observed a few times. The CDR3 reads CASSFTANSPLHF. CDR3 sequence (DNA): TGTGCCAGCAGCTTTACAGCCAATTCACCCCTCCACTTT. The chain recombines TRBV7-2 with TRBJ1-6, with D unresolved. Germline CDR1 reads SGHTA; CDR2 reads FQGNSA. The CDR3 has 13 amino acids. The V gene lost 3 bases and the J gene lost 7 bases, with 7 bases spanning the gap.

A few counts support this clone. This chain uses TRBV9 with TRBJ1-1, with D possibly matching TRBD1 (5 bases). Looked up from germline, CDR1 is SGDLS and CDR2 is YYNGEE. CDR3 length: 13 amino acids. V gave up 1 base and J gave up 5 bases, with 9 bases separating them. CDR3 amino acids: CASSVRGGTEAFF. The CDR3 DNA follows: TGTGCCAGCAGCGTACGCGGGGGGACTGAAGCTTTCTTT.

V is TRBV6-4 and J is TRBJ2-3; D not resolved. V shed 3 bases and J shed 6 bases, with 10 bases lying between them. This CDR3 contains 13 residues. Germline V CDR1 and CDR2: MRHNA, SNTAGT. The CDR3 DNA is TGTGCCAGCAGTGAAGAGACTCAGGATACGCAGTATTTT. Protein sequence: CASSEETQDTQYF.

The rearrangement joins TRBV4-3 to TRBJ2-5; possibly TRBD1 for D (5 bases). Trimming stripped 0 bases from V and 2 bases from J, with 10 bases between. Per the germline V gene, CDR1 is LGHNA and CDR2 is YSLEER. The CDR3 extends over 15 amino acids. The CDR3, as DNA: TGCGCCAGCAGCCAAGACAGGGCCAAACAAGAGACCCAGTACTTC. Its protein is CASSQDRAKQETQYF.

The chain couples TRBV5-1 to TRBJ2-7; no reliable D call. CDR3 size: 13 residues. Per germline, CDR1 SGHRS and CDR2 YFSETQ. Trimming left V 5 bases short and J 4 bases short, with 13 bases between. The chain's CDR3 is CASRPRVEYEQYF. The CDR3 DNA is TGCGCCAGCAGGCCCCGGGTCGAATACGAGCAGTACTTC. Looking up the rest from reference TRBV5-1 and TRBJ2-7 gives the full variable domain: KAGVTQTPRYLIKTRGQQVTLSCSPISGHRSVSWYQQTPGQGLQFLFEYFSETQRNKGNFPGRFSGRQFSNSRSEMNVSTLELGDSALYLCASRPRVEYEQYFGPGTRLTVT.